Detailed here is one TCR beta chain. What antigen it recognizes has not been identified. The input lacks base qualities; no much larger clone sits a single base away. Donors formed part of the validation cohort, which comprised over a hundred subjects and was distinct from the first cohort of several hundred subjects. This specimen belongs to a study of cytomegalovirus exposure and HLA in healthy donors (dated by TCRdb to about 2017). About the investigation overall: According to a later analysis, one platform produced both the approximately 110 validation repertoires and the 620 or so repertoires of the first cohort. The study aimed to test whether cataloging public T cell receptors could reveal signatures of past pathogen exposure. Along with the approximately 670-subject first cohort, a separate validation cohort of over a hundred different subjects was used. To predict cytomegalovirus infection status, the study combined high-throughput TCR immunosequencing, statistical association of individual TCRs with disease status, and machine learning.

The CDR3 runs 13 residues from the cysteine to the valine. Solely the CDR3 DNA is kept, with 39 bases framed from the first base. The germline V gene supplies CDR1 SNHLY and CDR2 FYNNEI. Trimmed from V: 6 bases; trimmed from J: 7 bases; junction bases lacking a gene match: 8. What the study reported, not specific to this receptor: The study listed 164 TCR beta chains as associated with cytomegalovirus. In a later analysis, TCRs clustered in the first cohort were found to also tend to co-occur in the roughly 130 validation repertoires, with approximately 95% of cluster scores above 0. All 130 or so repertoires were used to score co-occurrence in the validation cohort in a later analysis, because that analysis had no HLA typing for the cohort. The classifier was reported to diagnose cytomegalovirus status with high specificity and sensitivity in both the original and validation cohorts. According to the authors, the approach could potentially be generalized to other disease states and immunological phenotypes. A few of the identified cytomegalovirus-associated TCR beta chains were confirmed in vitro to be specific for cytomegalovirus antigens. Across donors, most TCR sequences were observed very rarely, whereas some public TCRs were present in many individuals.

The protocol used for the library was the immunoSEQ multiplex PCR assay. The authors processed their data as follows. A statistical classification framework was built for diagnosing cytomegalovirus status from the catalog of TCR beta chain sequences. TCRdb took this table from immuneACCESS and kept in-frame rearrangements with V and J called. Such tables lack part of the clones; where checked against another copy, unresolved V genes explain under half of the gap, and the rest is unexplained. The DNA was the basis for D and trimming; V, J and clone size are from that table. Across this sample there are 250,000 to 300,000 clones, with around 90% seen only once. The ten largest clones add up to approximately 0.34% of the sample.

The rearrangement combines TRBV2 with TRBJ2-7; the central 8 bases match TRBD1. The receptor was derived from a woman younger than 30 in good health and CMV-seronegative. Sequencing was carried out using PBMCs. The bases are TGTGCCAGCAGACCGAAAGGGACAGGTGAGCAGTACGTC. This is translated as CASRPKGTGEQYV.